This T cell receptor beta chain was obtained from a study of shared T cell receptors in the human thymus. The CDR3 sequence is 13 residues long. The germline V gene has CDR1 GTSNPN and CDR2 SVGIG (reference sequence). V shed 6 bases and J shed 2 bases, with 10 bases lying between them. Data came from immunoSEQ multiplex PCR; TCRdb stores just in-frame clones and leaves some out. Among hundreds of thousands of clones listed, more than 75% were seen once. The data also belong to a second study, concerning human thymus T cells.

The chain employs TRBV30 and TRBJ1-4, with D maybe TRBD1 (6 bases). Sequenced material: thymocytes. The sequence was obtained from a boy less than two years old with a congenital heart defect. This CDR3 is CACSQGTNEKLFF. Written as DNA, the CDR3 is TGTGCCTGCTCACAGGGTACTAATGAAAAACTGTTTTTT.